This passage covers 21 T cell receptor beta chains from one sample sequenced in a study of CXCR3-negative and CXCR3-positive naive CD8 T cells. The study's findings and limits: CXCR3-positive naive cells had more hydrophobic TRB CDR3s than CXCR3-negative naive cells.

The study made its TRB cDNA libraries by 5' RACE, adding UMI labels. Using the 5' RACE reads, TCRdb records one entry per CDR3 protein without DNA. The sample includes 80,000 to 100,000 distinct CDR3 sequences. Their antigens are not known. Sequenced material: naive CXCR3+ CD8+ T cells from blood. Sample subset: CD45RO-CCR7+CD27+CD95- naive CD8+ T cells expressing CXCR3 (TNR3+). These receptors were collected from a human donor in good health. Some clones in this sample may be carry-over from other donors' samples.

The chain uses TRBV14 and TRBJ2-7; the D call of TRBD2 rests on TCRdb alone, since no DNA is present to check it. This CDR3 has 15 residues. In germline, CDR1 is SGHDN, CDR2 FVKESK. CDR3 region: CASSQESPRAGEQYF.

This chain joins TRBV12-3 or TRBV12-4 and TRBJ1-6; TCRdb returns TRBD1, unconfirmable since there is no DNA. The CDR3 covers 13 residues. This CDR3 is CASKITGNSPLHF.

The chain couples TRBV5-1 to TRBJ2-1; the TRBD2 assignment by TCRdb is unverifiable without DNA. The length of the CDR3 is 15 residues. Germline CDR1 reads SGHRS; CDR2 reads YFSETQ. The CDR3: CASSRAGHGYNEQFF.

The gene calls are TRBV14 and TRBJ1-4; the TRBD1 assignment by TCRdb is unverifiable without DNA. Germline V gene lookup returns CDR1 SGHDN and CDR2 FVKESK. There are 15 residues in the CDR3. The CDR3 is CASSQERTEVEKLFF.

The chain joins TRBV3-1 to TRBJ2-3; the D call of TRBD2 rests on TCRdb alone, since no DNA is present to check it. Germline CDR1 is LGHDT and CDR2 is YNNKEL (reference sequence). The CDR3 length is 14 residues. Here the CDR3 reads CASSPGGNSDTQYF.

The V call is TRBV14, the J call TRBJ2-3; the D gene TCRdb calls, TRBD2, cannot be checked with no DNA. This CDR3 has 16 amino acids. The V gene's germline CDR1 is SGHDN and CDR2 FVKESK. The CDR3 here is CASSQKGLGRTDTQYF.

V is TRBV12-3 or TRBV12-4 and J is TRBJ1-5; the D gene TCRdb calls, TRBD1, cannot be checked with no DNA. The CDR3 is 14 residues long. Here the CDR3 reads CASTYGQGKQPQHF.

V is TRBV4-2 and J is TRBJ1-2. Germline assignment: CDR1 LGHNA and CDR2 YNFKEQ. CDR3 length: 13 amino acids. CDR3 sequence reads: CASSQSVNYGYTF.

The chain couples TRBV28 to TRBJ2-5; TCRdb indicates TRBD2, and absent DNA this call remains unverified. CDR3 length equals 16 residues. The germline V gene has CDR1 MDHEN and CDR2 SYDVKM. CDR3 region: CATIAAEGGPGETQYF.

The chain is built from TRBV7-9 and TRBJ2-3; TCRdb reports TRBD1, a call that lacks DNA to check it against. The CDR3 contains 16 residues. Per the germline V gene, CDR1 is SEHNR and CDR2 is FQNEAQ (reference sequence). This CDR3 reads CASSRTGWPGTDTQYF.

This chain joins TRBV21-1 and TRBJ1-4. TRBV21-1 counts as a pseudogene. There are 15 residues in the CDR3. The CDR3 protein is CASSKIAYFREKLFF.

This rearrangement joins TRBV6-5 to TRBJ2-7. The CDR3 loop spans 16 amino acids. CDR1 is MNHEY, CDR2 SVGAGI, per germline. CDR3 sequence reads: CASSYFGQSLPYEQYF.

The chain combines TRBV11-2 with TRBJ2-1; TCRdb selects TRBD2, and the lack of DNA leaves this call unchecked. This CDR3 is built from 15 residues. Germline-derived CDR1 and CDR2 are SGHAT and FQNNGV. The CDR3 sequence: CASRLAGAPLDEQFF.

The rearrangement joins TRBV7-2 to TRBJ2-1; the TCRdb D gene call, TRBD2, has no DNA to confirm it. The germline gives CDR1 SGHTA, CDR2 FQGNSA. CDR3 length: 14 amino acids. The CDR3 region is CASSYPGLRDEQFF. The full variable domain, in which reference TRBV7-2 and TRBJ2-1 provide the parts outside the CDR3, is GAGVSQSPSNKVTEKGKDVELRCDPISGHTALYWYRQSLGQGLEFLIYFQGNSAPDKSGLPSDRFSAERTGGSVSTLTIQRTQQEDSAVYLCASSYPGLRDEQFFGPGTRLTVL.

The V gene is TRBV7-6, the J gene TRBJ2-7; TCRdb's D call of TRBD1 is untestable without DNA. CDR1 is SGHVS, CDR2 FNYEAQ, per germline. The CDR3 covers 15 residues. The CDR3 protein is CASSLESDRVNEQYF.

V and J are TRBV5-1 and TRBJ2-3; TCRdb's D call, TRBD1, is unchecked because there is no DNA. This CDR3 has 14 residues. The V gene's germline CDR1 is SGHRS and CDR2 YFSETQ. The CDR3 reads CASSWTGITDTQYF.

The V and J genes are TRBV7-8 and TRBJ2-1; absent DNA, TCRdb's TRBD1 call cannot be checked. CDR3 size: 15 residues. From germline, CDR1 is SGHVS and CDR2 FQNEAQ. The CDR3 loop reads CASSHRDRGLNEQFF. Looking up the rest from reference TRBV7-8 and TRBJ2-1 gives the full variable domain: GAGVSQSPRYKVAKRGQDVALRCDPISGHVSLFWYQQALGQGPEFLTYFQNEAQLDKSGLPSDRFFAERPEGSVSTLKIQRTQQEDSAVYLCASSHRDRGLNEQFFGPGTRLTVL.

This sequence joins TRBV15 and TRBJ2-1; TCRdb lists TRBD2, though no DNA is available to test this call. The germline CDR1 and CDR2 sequences are LNHNV and YYDKDF (reference sequence). This CDR3 region has 16 residues. CDR3 loop: CATLKSSGGYLNEQFF.

The chain joins TRBV28 to TRBJ1-4. Per germline, CDR1 MDHEN and CDR2 SYDVKM. The CDR3 extends over 16 amino acids. This CDR3 reads CASSPREGWANEKLFF.

This chain joins TRBV6-5 and TRBJ1-6; TCRdb's D call, TRBD1, is unchecked because there is no DNA. The CDR3 contains 15 residues. The germline CDR1 and CDR2 sequences are MNHEY and SVGAGI. CDR3 in amino acids: CASSLNGGTNSPLHF.

The V gene is TRBV3-1, the J gene TRBJ1-5. Germline assignment: CDR1 LGHDT and CDR2 YNNKEL (reference sequence). The CDR3 runs 13 residues. CDR3 loop: CASSQDGDQPQHF.